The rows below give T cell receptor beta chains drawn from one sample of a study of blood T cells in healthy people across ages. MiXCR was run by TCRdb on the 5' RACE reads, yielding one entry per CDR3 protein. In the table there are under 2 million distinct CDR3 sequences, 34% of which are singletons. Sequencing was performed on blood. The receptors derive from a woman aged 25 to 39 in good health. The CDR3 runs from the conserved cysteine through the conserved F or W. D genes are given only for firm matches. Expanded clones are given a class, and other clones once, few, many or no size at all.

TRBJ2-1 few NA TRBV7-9 CASSSDELSGANEQFF TGTGCCAGCAGCTCCGATGAACTCTCTGGGGCCAATGAGCAGTTCTTC
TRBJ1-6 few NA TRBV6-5 CASTRSGVNSPLHF TGTGCCAGCACCCGCTCGGGGGTAAATTCACCCCTCCACTTT
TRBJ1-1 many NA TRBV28 CASSLEVGTEAFF TGTGCCAGCAGTTTGGAGGTGGGCACTGAAGCTTTCTTT
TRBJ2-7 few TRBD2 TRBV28 CASSLVLGAGENDEQYF TGTGCCAGCAGTTTAGTTTTGGGAGCGGGAGAGAATGACGAGCAGTACTTC
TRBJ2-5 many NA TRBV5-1 CASSPERGQETQYF TGCGCCAGCAGTCCTGAAAGGGGGCAAGAGACCCAGTACTTC
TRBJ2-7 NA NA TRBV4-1 CASSQVYMSSYEQYF TGCGCCAGCAGCCAAGTTTACATGAGCTCCTACGAGCAGTACTTC
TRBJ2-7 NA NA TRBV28 CASSFEGAGYEQYF TGTGCCAGCAGTTTCGAGGGAGCCGGATACGAGCAGTACTTC
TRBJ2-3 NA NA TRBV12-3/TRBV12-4 CASSFAGPSTDTQYF TGTGCCAGCAGTTTCGCGGGGCCTAGCACAGATACGCAGTATTTT
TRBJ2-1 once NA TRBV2 CASSDQGSSYNEQFF TGTGCCAGCAGTGACCAGGGAAGCTCCTACAATGAGCAGTTCTTC
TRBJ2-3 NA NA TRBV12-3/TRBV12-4 CASSTIKDTDTQYF TGTGCCAGCAGTACGATCAAAGACACAGATACGCAGTATTTT
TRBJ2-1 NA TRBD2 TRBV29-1 CSVATSGNNEQFF TGCAGCGTCGCGACTAGCGGGAACAATGAGCAGTTCTTC
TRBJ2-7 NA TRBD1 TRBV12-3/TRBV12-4 CASSGSGQTFSYEQYF TGTGCCAGCAGTGGATCGGGACAGACCTTCTCCTACGAGCAGTACTTC
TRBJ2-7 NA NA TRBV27 CASSLLSGAGYEQYF TGTGCCAGCAGTTTACTATCCGGGGCCGGGTACGAGCAGTACTTC
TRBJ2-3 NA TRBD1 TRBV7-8 CASSGRQGATDTQYF TGTGCCAGCAGCGGACGACAGGGGGCTACAGATACGCAGTATTTT
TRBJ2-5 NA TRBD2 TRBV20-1 CSAKSGTSGKETQYF TGCAGTGCCAAATCCGGGACTAGCGGGAAAGAGACCCAGTACTTC
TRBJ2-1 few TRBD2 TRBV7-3 CASSVGLADNNEQFF TGCGCCAGCAGCGTAGGACTAGCGGATAACAATGAGCAGTTCTTC
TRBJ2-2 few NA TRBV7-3 CASSSSQGGELFF TGTGCCAGCAGCTCGTCCCAGGGCGGGGAGCTGTTTTTT